The 32 T cell receptor beta chains reported below all come from one sample, sequenced in a study of vaccination effects on CD4 cells after COVID-19 (dated by TCRdb to about 2022). After around 10 days of culture, CD4+ T cells were isolated with the EasySep CD4+ T cell isolation kit. Participants received two doses of either the BNT162b2 or the mRNA-1273 mRNA SARS-CoV-2 vaccine. The antigens of these receptors remain unknown. The protocol used for the library was the immunoSEQ multiplex PCR assay. What TCRdb holds here is the immuneACCESS table cut down to in-frame rearrangements. Part of the clones is not present; checked against another copy, under half of the missing clones reflect an unresolved V gene, and the others are unexplained. The sample data list about 40,000 clones, and under 70% of these were observed just once. Together, the top ten hold less than 9.5% of the sample. The specimen was CD4+ T cells from PBMCs cultured without peptide, collected after COVID-19 vaccination. The receptor set was obtained from a human donor who received a COVID-19 vaccine.

CDR3 sequence reads: CSASIWTSTDTQYF. CDR3 sequence (DNA): TGCAGTGCTAGTATCTGGACTAGCACAGATACGCAGTATTTT. This rearrangement joins TRBV20-1 to TRBJ2-3; weak D call: TRBD2 (5 bases). The V gene's germline CDR1 is DFQATT and CDR2 SNEGSKA (reference sequence). V lost 3 bases and J lost 0, with 10 bases in between. The length of the CDR3 is 14 residues.

The chain carries TRBV5-6 and TRBJ2-1; D is ambiguous. The germline V gene encodes CDR1 SGHDT and CDR2 YYEEEE. V shed 6 bases and J shed 0 bases, with 10 bases lying between them. The CDR3 totals 14 residues. The CDR3 nucleotides are TGTGCCAGCATGGACCGCAGCTCCTACAATGAGCAGTTCTTC. It translates to CASMDRSSYNEQFF.

The chain has TRBV6-5 and TRBJ2-7; the D gene is possibly TRBD1 (8 bases). Between the trimmed V and J ends, which lost 10 bases and 0 bases, there was a span of 19 bases. This CDR3 has 15 amino acids. Germline V gene lookup returns CDR1 MNHEY and CDR2 SVGAGI. The CDR3 loop reads CATVSQGGSSYEQYF. CDR3 nucleotide sequence: TGTGCCACCGTCTCACAGGGGGGGAGCTCCTACGAGCAGTACTTC.

The chain links TRBV14 to TRBJ1-1; D is undetermined. The CDR3 extends over 14 amino acids. Germline CDR1 SGHDN, CDR2 FVKESK. Trimming shortened V by 1 base and J by 1 base, and 7 bases separated the two germline ends. The CDR3 loop reads CASSQVGKNTEAFF. CDR3 nucleotides: TGTGCCAGCAGCCAAGTAGGAAAGAACACTGAAGCTTTCTTT.

A single count supports this clone. The rearrangement uses TRBV11-2 and TRBJ2-1, with D tentatively TRBD2 (6 bases). The ends were cut back, 2 bases at V and 6 bases at J, with 17 bases in the middle. The CDR3 sequence is 16 residues long. The germline gives CDR1 SGHAT, CDR2 FQNNGV. This CDR3 reads CASSLRRLVGPNEQFF. The CDR3, as DNA: TGTGCCAGCAGCTTAAGGAGACTAGTGGGTCCCAATGAGCAGTTCTTC.

The chain couples TRBV5-5 to TRBJ1-1; D is possibly TRBD1 (6 bases). This CDR3 has 16 residues. Germline V gene lookup returns CDR1 SGHKS and CDR2 YYEKEE (reference sequence). The germline V and J ends were trimmed by 1 base and 5 bases, with 18 bases remaining between them. The DNA for the CDR3 is TGTGCCAGCAGCTTGTATCCTCAGGGCAGGGGTACTGAAGCTTTCTTT. It codes for CASSLYPQGRGTEAFF.

This chain uses TRBV5-4 with TRBJ1-3; D possibly corresponds to TRBD1 (5 bases). Per the germline V gene, CDR1 is SGHNT and CDR2 is YYREEE (reference sequence). Trimming removed 2 bases at V and 2 bases at J, with 8 bases between. There are 14 residues in the CDR3. The CDR3 DNA sequence: TGTGCCAGCAGCTTACAGGCTACTGGAAACACCATATATTTT. This sequence encodes CASSLQATGNTIYF.

V is TRBV20-1 and J is TRBJ1-1; tentative D call: TRBD1 (6 bases). V was clipped by 3 bases and J by 8 bases, with 10 bases between them. In germline, CDR1 is DFQATT, CDR2 SNEGSKA (reference sequence). The CDR3 is 11 amino acids. Here the CDR3 reads CSARDSPEAFF. CDR3 DNA sequence: TGCAGTGCTAGGGACAGCCCCGAAGCTTTCTTT.

This clone came up a few times. The V and J genes are TRBV3-1 (or the pseudogene TRBV3-2) and TRBJ1-6; no definite D call. V lost 3 bases, J lost 7 bases, and 13 bases lay in between. The CDR3 is 15 residues long. Germline V gene lookup returns CDR1 LGHDT and CDR2 YNNKEL (reference sequence). DNA for the CDR3: TGTGCCAGCAGCCAGGGTATGATAGGCAATTCACCCCTCCACTTT. It translates to CASSQGMIGNSPLHF.

This clone was picked up one time. This chain joins TRBV11-3 and TRBJ2-3; tentatively, D is TRBD2 (6 bases). Between the trimmed V and J ends, which lost 1 base and 0 bases, there was a span of 11 bases. The V gene's germline CDR1 is SGHNT and CDR2 YENEEA. This CDR3 is built from 16 residues. Written as DNA, the CDR3 is TGTGCCAGCAGCTTAGCTGGGGGGATTAGCACAGATACGCAGTATTTT. Its translation is CASSLAGGISTDTQYF.

This clone was observed a few times. DNA of the CDR3: TGTGCCATCAGGAGACAGGGAACGTCCTACAATGAGCAGTTCTTC. Its protein is CAIRRQGTSYNEQFF. The chain carries TRBV10-3 and TRBJ2-1; TRBD1 aligns across 7 bases. There are 15 residues in the CDR3. Germline V lookup: CDR1 ENHRY, CDR2 SYGVKD. The V segment lost 6 bases and the J segment 1 base; nucleotides outside the gene matches: 6.

In this sample, this clone turned up a few times. The chain combines TRBV20-1 with TRBJ1-2; D is perhaps TRBD1 (5 bases). CDR1 DFQATT and CDR2 SNEGSKA come from the germline V gene (reference sequence). Trimming shortened V by 3 bases and J by 8 bases, and 10 bases separated the two germline ends. This CDR3 region has 11 residues. The CDR3 spells CSASLGEGYTF. The CDR3, as DNA: TGCAGTGCTAGTTTAGGGGAAGGCTACACCTTC.

V gene TRBV6-6 combines with J gene TRBJ2-3; TRBD1 matches 7 bases. The CDR3 runs to 13 residues. Germline loops: CDR1 MNHNY, CDR2 SVGAGI (reference sequence). V lost 8 bases to trimming and J lost 2 bases; unmatched junction nucleotides: 4. This CDR3 is CASQGDNTDTQYF. CDR3 DNA: TGTGCCAGCCAGGGGGACAACACAGATACGCAGTATTTT.

The V and J genes are TRBV7-2 and TRBJ2-7; possible D gene TRBD1, 6 bases. This CDR3 has 15 residues. V was shortened by 5 bases and J by 0 bases, with 14 bases between the two germline ends. The germline gives CDR1 SGHTA, CDR2 FQGNSA. This CDR3 reads CASSRRTESSYEQYF. Here the CDR3 DNA reads TGTGCCAGCAGCAGAAGGACAGAGAGCTCCTACGAGCAGTACTTC.

The chain employs TRBV6-1 and TRBJ2-7; tentatively, D is TRBD1 (5 bases). The germline V and J ends were trimmed by 1 base and 2 bases, with 12 bases remaining between them. The CDR3 contains 15 residues. CDR1 and CDR2 (germline): MNHNS, SASEGT. The CDR3 DNA is TGTGCCAGCAGTGAAGTTGGTAACAGGCCCTACGAGCAGTACTTC. Translated: CASSEVGNRPYEQYF.

The sample holds a few counts of this clone. The CDR3 nucleotides are TGTGCCACCATATACCCTCGTCAACCCCTCCACTTT. This gives the protein CATIYPRQPLHF. The chain employs TRBV28 and TRBJ1-6, with D unresolved. There are 12 residues in the CDR3. Trimming left V 10 bases short and J 12 bases short, with 16 bases between. Germline lookup yields CDR1 MDHEN and CDR2 SYDVKM.

The gene calls are TRBV5-1 and TRBJ2-2, with D perhaps matching TRBD1 (6 bases). The CDR3 length is 16 residues. The V and J ends lost 3 bases and 2 bases respectively, with 14 bases between them. Germline CDR1 is SGHRS and CDR2 is YFSETQ. CDR3 residues: CASSYDRLLNTGELFF. The CDR3 bases are TGCGCCAGCAGCTACGACAGGTTGCTCAACACCGGGGAGCTGTTTTTT. The full variable domain, in which reference TRBV5-1 and TRBJ2-2 provide the parts outside the CDR3, is KAGVTQTPRYLIKTRGQQVTLSCSPISGHRSVSWYQQTPGQGLQFLFEYFSETQRNKGNFPGRFSGRQFSNSRSEMNVSTLELGDSALYLCASSYDRLLNTGELFFGEGSRLTVL.

This chain joins TRBV6-4 and TRBJ2-6, with TRBD2 as a possible D gene (5 bases). CDR1 and CDR2 from the germline V gene are MRHNA and SNTAGT. The CDR3 runs to 14 residues. Trimming took off 6 bases at V and 0 bases at J, with 6 bases between the two ends. The CDR3 nucleotides are TGTGCCAGCAGCCGGGACTCTGGGGCCAACGTCCTGACTTTC. Protein: CASSRDSGANVLTF.

To note about this clone: In the same sample, other DNA sequences code for this CDR3. This chain uses TRBV12-3 or TRBV12-4 with TRBJ1-5, with 7 bases that match TRBD1. Germline trimming cut 6 bases from V and 4 bases from J; bases unmatched to any gene: 3. The CDR3 has 13 residues. The CDR3 DNA reads TGTGCCAGCAGAAGGACAGGTAATCAGCCCCAGCATTTT. It specifies CASRRTGNQPQHF.

This sequence joins TRBV3-1 (or the pseudogene TRBV3-2) and TRBJ1-1, with D uncertain. Germline V gene sequence: CDR1 LGHDT, CDR2 YNNKEL (reference sequence). This CDR3 has 15 residues. V lost 2 bases and J lost 0, with 10 bases in between. CDR3 loop: CASSQMTSMNTEAFF. CDR3 nucleotide sequence: TGTGCCAGCAGCCAAATGACCTCCATGAACACTGAAGCTTTCTTT.

The V call is TRBV6-5, the J call TRBJ2-3; D gene unclear. From germline, CDR1 is MNHEY and CDR2 SVGAGI. This CDR3 contains 13 residues. V shed 7 bases and J shed 3 bases, with 11 bases lying between them. CDR3 DNA sequence: TGTGCCAGCAAAAAGCAGCCAACAGATACGCAGTATTTT. It specifies CASKKQPTDTQYF.

V and J are TRBV7-9 and TRBJ2-1; possible D gene TRBD2, 6 bases. V was pared by 1 base and J by 3 bases, with 16 bases between. This CDR3 contains 17 residues. The germline gives CDR1 SEHNR, CDR2 FQNEAQ (reference sequence). CDR3 coding DNA: TGTGCCAGCAGCTTAGGGCGGGACTCAAATAACTACAATGAGCAGTTCTTC. It yields the protein CASSLGRDSNNYNEQFF.

In its sample, this clone was seen once. The chain couples TRBV15 to TRBJ2-7; 7 positions agree with TRBD2. Germline loops: CDR1 LNHNV, CDR2 YYDKDF (reference sequence). This CDR3 comprises 14 residues. V shed 3 bases and J 3 bases; nucleotides not matched to a gene: 5. CDR3 in amino acids: CATSRPGEGYEQYF. In nucleotides, the CDR3 is TGTGCCACCAGCAGGCCCGGGGAGGGCTACGAGCAGTACTTC.

The rearrangement links TRBV7-9 to TRBJ2-5; D remains unclear. From germline, CDR1 is SEHNR and CDR2 FQNEAQ (reference sequence). The CDR3 covers 14 residues. With 1 base removed from V and 5 bases from J, the gap between germline ends came to 11 bases. In DNA, the CDR3 is TGTGCCAGCAGCTTAGGTGACATGGGGGAGACCCAGTACTTC. This sequence encodes CASSLGDMGETQYF.

Note on this clone: Mismatch with germline at one junction end may stem from a read error. V and J are TRBV15 and TRBJ2-5, with unresolved D. CDR3 length equals 12 residues. CDR1 is LNHNV, CDR2 YYDKDF, per germline (reference sequence). The CDR3 bases are TGTGCCACCAGCAGAGATCAAGGGACCCAGTACTTC. Its protein product is CATSRDQGTQYF.

The chain has TRBV10-2 and TRBJ1-6; TRBD1 might be the D (6 bases). The germline V and J ends were trimmed by 0 bases and 12 bases, with 9 bases remaining between them. Germline V gives CDR1 WSHSY, CDR2 SAAADI. CDR3 size: 13 residues. This CDR3 is CASSESAGVPLHF. Here the CDR3 DNA reads TGCGCCAGCAGTGAGTCAGCAGGGGTACCCCTCCACTTT.

V usage is TRBV12-5 and J usage is TRBJ1-1, with TRBD1 matching 8 bases. Trimming cost V 7 bases and J 0 bases; bases outside gene matches: 16. The CDR3 runs 18 residues. Germline V gene data show CDR1 as LGHNT and CDR2 as FRNRAP. The CDR3 DNA reads TGTGCTAGTGCCTCGAGTCTCAGGGGGCTACATATGAACACTGAAGCTTTCTTT. The encoded protein is CASASSLRGLHMNTEAFF.

The V and J genes are TRBV19 and TRBJ2-4; 8 nucleotides agree with TRBD2. Germline assignment: CDR1 LNHDA and CDR2 SQIVND (reference sequence). V shed 7 bases, J shed 4 bases, and the junction held 6 bases outside the gene matches. The CDR3 has 14 amino acids. DNA of the CDR3: TGTGCCAGTATCTCCGGGACTAGAAAAAACATTCAGTACTTC. It codes for CASISGTRKNIQYF.

This clone was recorded once. The rearrangement joins TRBV11-2 to TRBJ2-1; D uncertain. This CDR3 region has 13 residues. V gave up 5 bases and J gave up 9 bases, with 14 bases separating them. The V gene's germline CDR1 is SGHAT and CDR2 FQNNGV. For the CDR3, the DNA is TGTGCCAGCAGCGCGCCGGCGGAAGCTGAGCAGTTCTTC. It translates to CASSAPAEAEQFF.

The rearrangement joins TRBV2 to TRBJ2-5; D is undetermined. The length of the CDR3 is 11 residues. In germline, CDR1 is SNHLY, CDR2 FYNNEI. Trimming pared 7 bases from V and 4 bases from J, leaving 7 bases between. CDR3 DNA sequence: TGTGCCAGCAAGGCAGCAGAGACCCAGTACTTC. Its protein is CASKAAETQYF.

The gene calls are TRBV6-5 and TRBJ1-2, with D perhaps matching TRBD1 (5 bases). V was clipped by 0 bases and J by 8 bases, with 19 bases between them. Looked up from germline, CDR1 is MNHEY and CDR2 is SVGAGI. The CDR3 loop spans 16 amino acids. The CDR3 here is CASSYSIGAAGRGYTF. CDR3 in DNA: TGTGCCAGCAGTTACTCGATTGGGGCGGCGGGTAGGGGCTACACCTTC.

V is TRBV6-5 and J is TRBJ1-5, with D uncertain. This CDR3 contains 15 residues. The germline CDR1 and CDR2 sequences are MNHEY and SVGAGI. V was trimmed by 0 bases and J by 5 bases, leaving 11 bases between them. The CDR3 nucleotides read TGTGCCAGCAGTTACTCGGCAGGTGATCATCAGCCCCAGCATTTT. As protein: CASSYSAGDHQPQHF.